This T cell receptor (beta chain) was identified during a study of chemoradiotherapy in HPV16-positive cancers (dated by TCRdb to 2022 to 2024). Study-level background: Candidate HPV-specific T-cell clones and common TCR motifs were defined by functional T-cell assays performed on cells from two HPV16-positive patients. The study set out to ask whether T-cell immunity against the HPV oncoproteins E6 and E7 changes over the course of chemoradiotherapy and whether that immunity affects survival. Next, the candidate HPV-specific TCRs and motifs were followed in TCR repertoires from over 85 patients with HPV-related cancers. What the research found in general, with its limitations: Expansion of candidate HPV-specific clones and E7-related TCR motifs was observed in the tumor microenvironment during treatment, whereas no such expansion was observed for non-HPV-specific T cells. The survival association was reported for HPV16-positive patients, and the functional definition of HPV-specific T cells was derived from only a couple of HPV16-positive patients. Among HPV16-positive patients, expansion of HPV-responsive T cells during chemoradiotherapy was associated with better recurrence-free survival.

Because repertoires were sampled repeatedly during chemoradiotherapy, clonal expansion in the tumor microenvironment could be followed. A note on this clone: Its specific antigen is unknown. Base quality data are lacking; no much larger clone is found one base away.

The library was obtained by the immunoSEQ multiplex PCR assay. The source is immuneACCESS, and TCRdb retained only in-frame sequences with V and J called. Part of the clones is not carried over; for the studies checked, unresolved V genes explain less than half of this, and the remainder is unexplained. Here the sample has 17,000 or so clones; nearly 70% occur a single time. Roughly 8% of the sample is in the top ten clones. Clipping removes 6 bases from V and 6 bases from J, with 13 as the unmatched junction base count. The CDR3 holds 17 amino acids from the cysteine to the phenylalanine. Only the CDR3 DNA stays, 51 bases, in frame from base 1. CDR1 MDHEN and CDR2 SYDVKM are derived from the germline V gene.

The source is a human donor with HPV-associated anogenital cancer. Sample: tumor tissue, taken from a patient who underwent chemoradiotherapy. The sequence links TRBV28 to TRBJ2-2, and TRBD2 matches 10 of the central bases. The CDR3 protein is CASRTPGAGGQAGELFF. The nucleotide sequence is given as TGTGCCAGCAGAACCCCGGGAGCGGGGGGGCAGGCCGGGGAGCTGTTTTTT.